This entry lists 13 T cell receptor beta chains sequenced from one sample in a study of shared clonotypes between healthy human individuals. Here immunoSEQ multiplex PCR was the method, and the copy in TCRdb shows in-frame clones only, minus some. The sample has roughly 380,000 clones; around 96% are singletons. Sequenced input: memory CD8+ T cells sorted from blood. Subset here: CD45RO+ cells pooled with CCR7-negative TemRA cells. The receptors were gathered from a man aged 25 to 40 in good health.

CDR3 nucleotide sequence: TGTGCCAGCAGTCCACATAGGGCCTCCTACGAGCAGTACTTC. Residues: CASSPHRASYEQYF. The rearrangement uses TRBV28 and TRBJ2-7; D ambiguous. This CDR3 comprises 14 residues. Germline V CDR1 and CDR2: MDHEN, SYDVKM. V lost 5 bases and J 0 bases, leaving 11 bases between the germline ends.

The chain recombines TRBV27 with TRBJ2-7; D perhaps matches TRBD1 (5 bases). The ends were cut back, 6 bases at V and 0 bases at J, with 12 bases in the middle. The CDR3 consists of 14 residues. Germline CDR1 reads MNHEY; CDR2 reads SMNVEV (reference sequence). The CDR3: CASSLRGYSYEQYF. DNA of the CDR3: TGTGCCAGCAGCTTAAGGGGTTACTCCTACGAGCAGTACTTC.

V gene TRBV10-1 combines with J gene TRBJ2-5; 9 bases line up with TRBD2. The CDR3 consists of 15 residues. Germline V lookup: CDR1 WNHNN, CDR2 SYGVQD (reference sequence). Trimming removed 4 bases from V and 5 bases from J; junction bases left unmatched: 8. In DNA, the CDR3 is TGCGCCAGCAGTGTTGGTAGCGGGAGTGGGGAGACCCAGTACTTC. Its translation: CASSVGSGSGETQYF.

The rearrangement joins TRBV18 to TRBJ1-6; TRBD1 might be the D (5 bases). Per germline, CDR1 KGHSH and CDR2 LQKENI. The CDR3 runs 14 residues. Trimming shortened V by 6 bases and J by 8 bases, and 14 bases separated the two germline ends. CDR3 amino acids: CASSRQGGDSPLHF. The CDR3 DNA reads TGTGCCAGCTCGCGGCAGGGAGGTGATTCACCCCTCCACTTT.

The V and J genes are TRBV29-1 and TRBJ1-1, with TRBD1 as a possible D gene (6 bases). CDR1 SQVTM and CDR2 ANQGSEA come from the germline V gene. This CDR3 is 15 amino acids long. V was trimmed by 7 bases and J by 0 bases, leaving 18 bases between them. CDR3: CSAFGGDSMNTEAFF. In DNA, the CDR3 is TGCAGCGCCTTTGGGGGCGATTCAATGAACACTGAAGCTTTCTTT. Full variable domain (outside the CDR3, taken from reference TRBV29-1 and TRBJ1-1): SAVISQKPSRDICQRGTSLTIQCQVDSQVTMMFWYRQQPGQSLTLIATANQGSEATYESGFVIDKFPISRPNLTFSTLTVSNMSPEDSSIYLCSAFGGDSMNTEAFFGQGTRLTVV.

The chain recombines TRBV14 with TRBJ2-1; TRBD1 matches at 8 bases. The CDR3 is made up of 15 amino acids. CDR1 SGHDN and CDR2 FVKESK come from the germline V gene. With 2 bases clipped from V and 4 bases from J, the junction kept 4 bases outside the gene matches. DNA of the CDR3: TGTGCCAGCAGCCAAACAGGGGGTGGTTACAATGAGCAGTTCTTC. As protein: CASSQTGGGYNEQFF.

The chain combines TRBV5-6 with TRBJ2-3, with a weak D call TRBD1 (6 bases). The CDR3 has 17 amino acids. From germline, CDR1 is SGHDT and CDR2 YYEEEE. V was trimmed by 3 bases and J by 0 bases, leaving 17 bases between them. The DNA for the CDR3 is TGTGCCAGCAGCTCACTGGGGACATCCTCTAGCACAGATACGCAGTATTTT. Translating gives CASSSLGTSSSTDTQYF.

The chain is built from TRBV6-1 and TRBJ1-5; D remains unclear. This CDR3 region has 11 residues. Germline CDR1 reads MNHNS; CDR2 reads SASEGT. Trimming removed 2 bases from V and 9 bases from J, with 5 bases in between. CDR3: CASSEKGPQHF. In DNA form, the CDR3 reads TGTGCCAGCAGTGAAAAGGGGCCCCAGCATTTT.

This clone was detected only a few times. The gene calls are TRBV27 and TRBJ1-5; 9 bases agree with TRBD1. CDR1 is MNHEY and CDR2 is SMNVEV in the germline V gene (reference sequence). This CDR3 has 16 residues. The J segment lost 5 bases and the V segment lost 0 bases, leaving 5 bases of the junction unmatched. CDR3 loop: CASSLSPTGGYQPQHF. Written as DNA, the CDR3 is TGTGCCAGCAGTTTATCGCCCACAGGGGGCTATCAGCCCCAGCATTTT.

The V call is TRBV4-1, the J call TRBJ2-2, with D perhaps assigned TRBD1 or TRBD2 (5 bases each). The ends were cut back, 0 bases at V and 6 bases at J, with 8 bases in the middle. Germline CDR1 MGHRA, CDR2 YSYEKL. The CDR3 loop spans 14 amino acids. The CDR3 DNA reads as TGCGCCAGCAGCCAAGATCGAGGGGCCGGGGAGCTGTTTTTT. Amino acid sequence: CASSQDRGAGELFF.

The V and J genes are TRBV6-6 and TRBJ2-2, with 10 bases aligning to TRBD2. The CDR3 consists of 16 residues. V was pared by 8 bases and J by 3 bases, with 9 bases of the junction left unmatched. In germline, CDR1 is MNHNY, CDR2 SVGAGI (reference sequence). CDR3 loop: CASRALAGADTGELFF. The CDR3 bases are TGTGCCAGCCGGGCTCTAGCGGGAGCGGACACCGGGGAGCTGTTTTTT.

V gene TRBV4-2 combines with J gene TRBJ1-5, with 7 bases matching TRBD1. The CDR3 sequence is 16 residues long. Per germline, CDR1 LGHNA and CDR2 YNFKEQ. The J segment lost 7 bases and the V segment lost 0 bases, leaving 9 bases of the junction unmatched. The CDR3 loop is CASSQDPGRGEQPQHF. Written as DNA, the CDR3 is TGTGCCAGCAGCCAAGACCCTGGCAGGGGGGAGCAGCCCCAGCATTTT.

The chain carries TRBV4-2 and TRBJ2-5; 11 bases agree with TRBD2. J gave up 0 bases and V 3 bases, and 3 bases lay outside the gene matches. Germline values: CDR1 LGHNA, CDR2 YNFKEQ. This CDR3 is built from 16 residues. The CDR3 reads CASSHLAGGYQETQYF. Written as DNA, the CDR3 is TGTGCCAGCAGCCACTTAGCGGGAGGGTACCAAGAGACCCAGTACTTC.